Listed here are 32 T cell receptor beta chains from one sample, sequenced in a study of T cell clonality in common variable immunodeficiency. Here immunoSEQ multiplex PCR was the method, and the copy in TCRdb shows in-frame clones only, minus some. The repertoire shows 30,000 to 40,000 clones, none seen only once; the top ten take 2.5% to 3%. Sample: peripheral blood mononuclear cells. Receptors originate from a person aged 18 to 75 in good health.

This clone was observed at least ten times. The read ends 3 residues early relative to the CDR3; the germline J gene fills the gap. The chain couples TRBV7-2 to TRBJ2-5, with a weak D call TRBD2 (6 bases). This CDR3 comprises 13 residues. Per germline, CDR1 SGHTA and CDR2 FQGNSA. Trimming left V 5 bases short and J 5 bases short, with 12 bases between. CDR3 protein: CASSQTSLETQYF. CDR3 DNA, as far as it was read: TGTGCCAGCAGCCAGACTAGTCTGGAGACC.

This clone was recorded many times. Sequencing ends 3 residues short of the CDR3 end; the germline J gene provides the rest. V is TRBV20-1 and J is TRBJ1-6; D might be TRBD1 (5 bases). The CDR3 contains 15 residues. Per the germline V gene, CDR1 is DFQATT and CDR2 is SNEGSKA (reference sequence). Between the trimmed V and J ends, which lost 5 bases and 7 bases, there was a span of 18 bases. The covered CDR3 bases are TGCAGTGCTCACAATCCAGGGCAGGGAAATTCACCC. Amino acid sequence: CSAHNPGQGNSP. The whole CDR3 is CSAHNPGQGNSPLHF.

This clone was observed a few times. The read gets to within 3 residues of the CDR3 end, and the germline J gene fills in the rest. This chain connects TRBV7-7 to TRBJ2-5; D unclear. The V and J ends lost 4 bases and 5 bases respectively, with 14 bases between them. This CDR3 spans 14 amino acids. Germline V lookup: CDR1 SSHAT, CDR2 FNYEAQ (reference sequence). The CDR3 protein is CASSSAGSSETQYF. CDR3 bases read: TGTGCCAGCAGCTCGGCAGGCAGCTCGGAGACC.

This clone was picked up many times. Read sequence stops 3 residues before the CDR3 end, and the germline J gene provides the missing end. The V gene is TRBV7-9, the J gene TRBJ2-7; 9 bases are a match to TRBD2. With V trimmed by 1 base and J by 3 bases, 4 bases remained unmatched. CDR1 is SEHNR, CDR2 FQNEAQ, per germline (reference sequence). CDR3 length: 15 amino acids. The CDR3 loop reads CASSLGLAENYEQYF. Partial CDR3 DNA: TGTGCCAGCAGCTTAGGACTAGCGGAGAACTACGAG.

This clone was seen at least ten times. The observed sequence ends 3 residues before the CDR3 terminus, with the missing tail filled in from the germline J gene. The J gene is TRBJ1-1, the V gene TRBV19; maybe TRBD1 (5 bases). In germline, CDR1 is LNHDA, CDR2 SQIVND (reference sequence). Trimming pared 6 bases from V and 0 bases from J, leaving 14 bases between. The CDR3 runs 15 residues. The CDR3 DNA, read in part, is TGTGCCAGTAGCTTGGCCGCAGGGCTGAACACTGAA. It encodes CASSLAAGLNTE. The CDR3 in its entirety is CASSLAAGLNTEAFF.

This clone was seen many times. The CDR3 is CASSLQVTDNEQFF. Partial CDR3 DNA: TGTGCCAGCAGCTTGCAGGTGACAGACAATGAG. This chain joins TRBV5-5 and TRBJ2-1; perhaps TRBD1 as D (5 bases). Read coverage stops 3 residues before the CDR3 terminus; the germline J gene supplies the remainder. CDR1 and CDR2 from the germline V gene are SGHKS and YYEKEE (reference sequence). The CDR3 runs 14 residues. Deletions cut 1 base from V and 5 bases from J, with 10 bases between.

Comments on this clone: The read ends 3 residues early relative to the CDR3; the germline J gene fills the gap. The V call is TRBV5-1, the J call TRBJ1-5, with D possibly TRBD1 on 6 matching bases. Germline V gives CDR1 SGHRS, CDR2 YFSETQ. V gave up 3 bases and J gave up 1 base, with 14 bases separating them. The CDR3 loop spans 16 amino acids. The CDR3 sequence is CASSWGGQGSNQPQHF. The CDR3 bases that were read are TGCGCCAGCAGCTGGGGGGGGCAGGGGAGCAATCAGCCC.

This clone was seen repeatedly, ten times or more. The CDR3 extends 3 residues past the end of the read, so its final part is completed from the germline J gene. V and J are TRBV7-9 and TRBJ2-2, with TRBD2 identical over 9 bases. The CDR3 covers 15 residues. Germline-derived CDR1 and CDR2 are SEHNR and FQNEAQ (reference sequence). Unmatched junction bases numbered 2, after V lost 5 bases and J lost 1 base. Partial CDR3 DNA: TGTGCCAGCAGCCCGCGGGGGGGGAACACCGGGGAG. Its protein product is CASSPRGGNTGE. The full CDR3 is CASSPRGGNTGELFF.

This clone was detected many times. Coverage ceases 3 residues before the CDR3 finishes, and the germline J gene fills in the end. This chain links TRBV5-5 with TRBJ1-3; tentatively, D is TRBD1 (6 bases). This CDR3 region has 15 residues. The V and J ends lost 4 bases and 0 bases respectively, with 11 bases between them. CDR1 is SGHKS, CDR2 YYEKEE, per germline (reference sequence). CDR3 DNA, as far as it was read: TGTGCCAGCAGCCGACAGGTGTACTCTGGAAACACC. Translated: CASSRQVYSGNT. Given in full, the CDR3 is CASSRQVYSGNTIYF.

The sample holds many counts of this clone. The read ends 3 residues before the CDR3 terminus; that terminus is restored from the germline J gene. The chain employs TRBV6-2 or TRBV6-3 and TRBJ2-3, with a tentative D call TRBD2 (5 bases). V was cut by 2 bases and J by 0 bases, with 9 bases left in between. The CDR3 is 15 amino acids. CDR1 is MNHEY, CDR2 SVGEGT, per germline. CDR3 bases read: TGTGCCAGCAGTTACGAGGGTCCAAGCACAGATACG. Protein product: CASSYEGPSTDT. The full CDR3 protein reads CASSYEGPSTDTQYF.

This clone was observed a few times. With the read ending 3 residues before the CDR3 end, the germline J gene is used to fill in that end. This rearrangement joins TRBV18 to TRBJ1-1; D remains ambiguous. CDR1 is KGHSH and CDR2 is LQKENI in the germline V gene. The CDR3 covers 15 residues. CDR3 DNA, as far as it was read: TGTGCCAGCTCACCACCGTCAGCGGGAAGTAATGAG. This codes for CASSPPSAGSNE. The whole CDR3 sequence is CASSPPSAGSNEAFF.

This clone was counted ten times or more. One end of the junction does not line up with germline, which may come from a read error. The CDR3 end lies 3 residues beyond the end of the read and is filled in from the germline J gene. The V and J genes are TRBV7-7 and TRBJ2-5, with D possibly TRBD1 on 6 matching bases. The CDR3 is made up of 13 amino acids. Germline V gives CDR1 SSHAT, CDR2 FNYEAQ (reference sequence). The CDR3 DNA, read in part, is TGTGCTAGCAGCTCCACAGGGCGGGAGACC. Its protein product is CASSSTGRET. The complete CDR3 reads CASSSTGRETQYF.

As concerns this clone: The read gets to within 3 residues of the CDR3 end, and the germline J gene fills in the rest. The genes are TRBV18 and TRBJ2-7, with 8 bases identical to TRBD1. This CDR3 region has 13 residues. Germline V gene data show CDR1 as KGHSH and CDR2 as LQKENI. V was pared by 4 bases and J by 6 bases, with 5 bases of the junction left unmatched. Incomplete CDR3 DNA: TGTGCCAGCTCACTATTCAGGGGGCGCGAG. Protein product: CASSLFRGRE. The full CDR3 sequence reads CASSLFRGREQYF.

The sample holds many counts of this clone. The sequence runs out 3 residues before the end of the CDR3; the remainder is reconstructed from the germline J gene. The V and J genes are TRBV30 and TRBJ2-3, with a possible D match to TRBD1 (6 bases). The CDR3 totals 12 residues. Germline V gene sequence: CDR1 GTSNPN, CDR2 SVGIG (reference sequence). V lost 5 bases and J 2 bases, leaving 8 bases between the germline ends. The part of the CDR3 DNA that was read is TGTGCCTGGGGGACAAACACAGATACG. Residues: CAWGTNTDT. The full CDR3 sequence reads CAWGTNTDTQYF. Supplemented by reference TRBV30 and TRBJ2-3, the full variable domain reads SQTIHQWPATLVQPVGSPLSLECTVEGTSNPNLYWYRQAAGRGLQLLFYSVGIGQISSEVPQNLSASRPQDRQFILSSKKLLLSDSGFYLCAWGTNTDTQYFGPGTRLTVL.

The table lists this clone with many counts. The CDR3 end falls 3 residues outside the read, so it is completed with the germline J gene. The chain combines TRBV20-1 with TRBJ1-1; D is undetermined. The CDR3 is made up of 12 amino acids. The V end lost 6 bases, the J end lost 1 base, and 9 bases lay between the germline ends. Looked up from germline, CDR1 is DFQATT and CDR2 is SNEGSKA (reference sequence). Partial CDR3 DNA: TGCAGTGCCCCACGGGGGAACACTGAA. Protein sequence: CSAPRGNTE. The complete CDR3 sequence is CSAPRGNTEAFF.

In this sample, this clone turned up many times. The CDR3 end lies 3 residues beyond the end of the read and is filled in from the germline J gene. This chain links TRBV15 with TRBJ2-6; 7 nucleotides match TRBD1. The CDR3 runs to 18 residues. The germline V gene has CDR1 LNHNV and CDR2 YYDKDF (reference sequence). The ends lost 6 bases at V and 0 bases at J; junction bases unmatched: 11. CDR3 DNA, as far as it was read: TGTGCCACCAGTGGGCTGACAGGGAGATTCTCTGGGGCCAACGTC. The encoded protein is CATSGLTGRFSGANV. The whole CDR3 region reads CATSGLTGRFSGANVLTF.

Many counts were recorded for this clone. Incomplete CDR3 DNA: TGCAGTGCTACAGGACAGGGAAGCAATGAG. This codes for CSATGQGSNE. The complete CDR3 sequence is CSATGQGSNEQFF. The chain couples TRBV20-1 to TRBJ2-1; TRBD1 matches 8 bases. Read coverage stops 3 residues before the CDR3 terminus; the germline J gene supplies the remainder. J lost 6 bases, V lost 4 bases, and 5 bases had no gene match. The CDR3 sequence is 13 residues long. Germline loops: CDR1 DFQATT, CDR2 SNEGSKA (reference sequence).

Ten or more counts support this clone. The read ends 3 residues before the CDR3 terminus; that terminus is restored from the germline J gene. J is TRBJ2-7 and V is TRBV7-6, with a possible D match to TRBD2 (6 bases). The germline V gene has CDR1 SGHVS and CDR2 FNYEAQ. CDR3 length: 13 residues. The V end was cut by 4 bases, the J end by 4 bases, with 11 bases between. The CDR3 bases that were read are TGTGCCAGCAGCTCAGGAGGGGAGTACGAG. This translates into CASSSGGEYE. The entire CDR3 sequence reads CASSSGGEYEQYF.

This clone has ten or more counts. The CDR3 extends 3 residues past the end of the read, so its final part is completed from the germline J gene. This specimen includes other DNA sequences encoding the same CDR3. This chain joins TRBV5-1 and TRBJ1-1; 10 bases are a match to TRBD1. V lost 3 bases to trimming and J lost 4 bases; unmatched junction nucleotides: 0. Germline lookup yields CDR1 SGHRS and CDR2 YFSETQ. The CDR3 consists of 13 residues. The part of the CDR3 DNA that was read is TGCGCCAGCAGCTGGACAGGGGGCACTGAA. The encoded protein is CASSWTGGTE. In full, the CDR3 is CASSWTGGTEAFF.

This clone came up many times. The read comes to an end 3 residues before the CDR3 does, leaving the germline J gene to fill in the end. The chain uses TRBV20-1 and TRBJ2-1; the D gene is possibly TRBD1 (5 bases). Trimming took off 0 bases at V and 7 bases at J, with 13 bases between the two ends. The CDR3 contains 14 residues. Germline V gene data show CDR1 as DFQATT and CDR2 as SNEGSKA (reference sequence). The CDR3 spells CSARDYGRANEQFF. The covered CDR3 bases are TGCAGTGCTAGAGATTATGGCAGGGCAAATGAG.

This clone has a count of ten or more. The CDR3 is cut off 3 residues early in the read; its end comes from the germline J gene. The V call is TRBV28, the J call TRBJ1-4; 9 nucleotides line up with TRBD1. Germline CDR1 is MDHEN and CDR2 is SYDVKM. The CDR3 runs 14 residues. V lost 6 bases and J lost 4; bases outside the gene matches: 3. This CDR3 reads CASSRTGDNEKLFF. CDR3 DNA, as far as it was read: TGTGCCAGCAGCCGGACAGGGGATAATGAAAAA. Full variable domain (rest looked up from reference TRBV28 and TRBJ1-4): DVKVTQSSRYLVKRTGEKVFLECVQDMDHENMFWYRQDPGLGLRLIYFSYDVKMKEKGDIPEGYSVSREKKERFSLILESASTNQTSMYLCASSRTGDNEKLFFGSGTQLSVL.

This clone was seen repeatedly, ten times or more. Read coverage stops 3 residues before the CDR3 terminus; the germline J gene supplies the remainder. The gene calls are TRBV7-2 and TRBJ2-7, with a weak D call TRBD1 (6 bases). This CDR3 spans 14 amino acids. Trimming took 5 bases from V and 2 from J, leaving 13 bases between them. Looked up from germline, CDR1 is SGHTA and CDR2 is FQGNSA. CDR3 loop: CASSTRTEPYEQYF. The part of the CDR3 DNA that was read is TGTGCCAGCAGCACCCGGACAGAGCCCTACGAG.

This clone was seen ten or more times. The read finishes 3 residues shy of the CDR3 end, and the germline J gene is used to complete it. This sequence joins TRBV20-1 and TRBJ1-3; 8 bases fit TRBD1. This CDR3 is 15 amino acids long. J gave up 4 bases and V 0 bases, and 5 bases lay outside the gene matches. Germline V gives CDR1 DFQATT, CDR2 SNEGSKA (reference sequence). The DNA read from the CDR3 is TGCAGTGCTAGAGACCTCCAGGGGGCGGGAAACACC. Residues: CSARDLQGAGNT. The full CDR3 protein is CSARDLQGAGNTIYF.

This clone was seen ten or more times. The read ends 3 residues before the CDR3 terminus; that terminus is restored from the germline J gene. This rearrangement joins TRBV4-1 to TRBJ1-2; 9 positions match TRBD1. Looked up from germline, CDR1 is MGHRA and CDR2 is YSYEKL. The CDR3 spans 16 residues. With V trimmed by 0 bases and J by 7 bases, 9 bases remained unmatched. The CDR3 loop is CASSQDSGTGIGGYTF. The DNA read from the CDR3 is TGCGCCAGCAGCCAAGATTCCGGGACAGGGATCGGTGGC.

At least ten counts were recorded for this clone. The CDR3 end falls 3 residues outside the read, so it is completed with the germline J gene. The rearrangement joins TRBV14 to TRBJ2-3; the D gene is possibly TRBD1 (6 bases). This CDR3 comprises 15 residues. Per germline, CDR1 SGHDN and CDR2 FVKESK. V lost 5 bases, J lost 6 bases, and 18 bases lay in between. The sequenced CDR3 bases are TGTGCCAGCAGCTTCCGACAGGAAAGTAGTGATACG. It is translated as CASSFRQESSDT. The full CDR3 reads CASSFRQESSDTQYF.

This clone was counted ten times or more. The DNA ends 3 residues before the CDR3 does, and the rest of the CDR3 is filled in from the germline J gene. This chain links TRBV2 with TRBJ1-5; TRBD1 is a possible D gene (5 bases). The CDR3 has 14 residues. The germline gives CDR1 SNHLY, CDR2 FYNNEI. V lost 4 bases and J lost 1, with 8 bases in between. The DNA read from the CDR3 is TGTGCCAGCAGTGGACAGCAGAGCAATCAGCCC. It specifies CASSGQQSNQP. The complete CDR3 protein is CASSGQQSNQPQHF.

This clone was detected many times. The sequenced fragment ends 3 residues before the CDR3 boundary, so the rest is inferred from the germline J gene. The V call is TRBV7-6, the J call TRBJ1-3; TRBD1 agrees at 7 bases. V lost 2 bases and J lost 0; bases outside the gene matches: 4. The CDR3 runs 16 residues. Germline values: CDR1 SGHVS, CDR2 FNYEAQ. The CDR3 sequence is CASSLRDRVSGNTIYF. The sequenced part of the CDR3 DNA is TGTGCCAGCAGCTTACGAGACAGGGTCTCTGGAAACACC.

The sample holds many counts of this clone. Sequencing ends 3 residues short of the CDR3 end; the germline J gene provides the rest. The rearrangement links TRBV12-3 or TRBV12-4 to TRBJ2-1; TRBD2 matches 12 bases. The trim removed 5 bases at V and 8 bases at J, leaving 10 bases unmatched. The CDR3 spans 16 residues. CDR3 DNA, as far as it was read: TGTGCCAGCAGTGGCCCACTAGCGGGAGGAAACCATGAG. It codes for CASSGPLAGGNHE. The whole CDR3 protein is CASSGPLAGGNHEQFF.

The sample holds many counts of this clone. The CDR3 end is not reached by the read, which stops 3 residues before it; the germline J gene fills it in. The chain combines TRBV18 with TRBJ2-5; 9 nucleotides align to TRBD2. Germline V CDR1 and CDR2: KGHSH, LQKENI. The CDR3 loop spans 14 amino acids. Losses at the gene ends were 6 bases for V and 4 bases for J; bases not matched to a gene: 6. CDR3 loop: CASSKGLALETQYF. The DNA read from the CDR3 is TGTGCCAGCTCTAAAGGACTAGCGCTAGAGACC. The full variable domain, rest sourced from reference TRBV18 and TRBJ2-5, is NAGVMQNPRHLVRRRGQEARLRCSPMKGHSHVYWYRQLPEEGLKFMVYLQKENIIDESGMPKERFSAEFPKEGPSILRIQQVVRGDSAAYFCASSKGLALETQYFGPGTRLLVL.

This clone was observed many times. The read comes to an end 3 residues before the CDR3 does, leaving the germline J gene to fill in the end. V is TRBV2 and J is TRBJ2-3; no definite D call. The germline V and J ends were trimmed by 7 bases and 0 bases, with 11 bases remaining between them. The CDR3 runs to 14 residues. CDR1 SNHLY and CDR2 FYNNEI come from the germline V gene. The covered CDR3 bases are TGTGCCAGCATCCCCCCCCATAGCACAGATACG. This sequence encodes CASIPPHSTDT. The whole CDR3 is CASIPPHSTDTQYF.

Many counts were recorded for this clone. The read ends 3 residues early relative to the CDR3; the germline J gene fills the gap. The chain combines TRBV18 with TRBJ2-3, with 9 bases identical to TRBD1. CDR1 KGHSH and CDR2 LQKENI come from the germline V gene. Unmatched junction bases numbered 2, after V lost 3 bases and J lost 1 base. The CDR3 covers 15 residues. The sequenced part of the CDR3 DNA is TGTGCCAGCTCACCGAGACAGGGGGGCACAGATACG. Amino acid sequence: CASSPRQGGTDT. In full, the CDR3 is CASSPRQGGTDTQYF.

This clone showed up many times. Read data end 3 residues before the CDR3 end; the end is taken from the germline J gene. The V and J genes are TRBV7-2 and TRBJ1-4; a possible D gene is TRBD1 (5 bases). The CDR3 has 15 residues. Germline CDR1 and CDR2: SGHTA and FQGNSA. Deletions cut 3 bases from V and 0 bases from J, with 8 bases between. CDR3 in amino acids: CASSFSRATNEKLFF. The sequenced CDR3 bases are TGTGCCAGCAGCTTTTCCAGGGCAACTAATGAAAAA.